This TCR beta chain stems from a study of cytomegalovirus exposure and HLA in healthy donors. This clone was seen a few times. Its target is not known. Trimming removed 3 bases at V and 3 bases at J, with 9 bases between. This CDR3 spans 14 amino acids. Germline V lookup: CDR1 MGHRA, CDR2 YSYEKL. Study-wide results and caveats: In an earlier analysis, most TCR beta V segments were productive about 90% or about 30% of the time.

Both 60 Vbeta primers and 13 Jbeta primers went into the PCR. Repertoires were generated with immunoSEQ multiplex PCR, while TCRdb's copy carries only in-frame clones and drops some. The sample includes approximately 68,000 clones, roughly 75% of them seen just once. The origin of this receptor is a woman in her twenties or thirties in good health and CMV-seropositive. This chain links TRBV4-1 with TRBJ2-1; no firm D call. Material for sequencing was PBMCs. The CDR3 sequence is CASSHPYDYNEQFF. As DNA, the CDR3 is TGCGCCAGCAGCCACCCCTATGACTACAATGAGCAGTTCTTC.